The 30 T cell receptor beta chains presented below share a single source sample, sequenced in a study of shared clonotypes between healthy human individuals. Repertoires were generated with immunoSEQ multiplex PCR, while TCRdb's copy carries only in-frame clones and drops some. The sample lists around 1.9 million clones, 85% to 95% seen once, with 1.5% to 2% in the top ten. CD45RO-negative CD8 cells positively selected for CCR7 made up the naive population, which excluded terminally differentiated effector memory CD45RA+ cells. Input material: naive CD8+ T cells from PBMCs. Receptor source: a man between 18 and 29 years old in good health. Some clones in this sample may be carry-over from other donors' samples.

This rearrangement joins TRBV2 to TRBJ2-7; 7 bases fit TRBD2. The germline CDR1 and CDR2 sequences are SNHLY and FYNNEI. Trimming cost V 0 bases and J 4 bases; bases outside gene matches: 6. The CDR3 has 15 residues. This chain's CDR3 is CASSEAGEGVYEQYF. For the CDR3, the DNA is TGTGCCAGCAGTGAAGCGGGGGAGGGAGTTTACGAGCAGTACTTC. The complete variable domain, with remaining parts taken from reference TRBV2 and TRBJ2-7, reads EPEVTQTPSHQVTQMGQEVILRCVPISNHLYFYWYRQILGQKVEFLVSFYNNEISEKSEIFDDQFSVERPDGSNFTLKIRSTKLEDSAMYFCASSEAGEGVYEQYFGPGTRLTVT.

The CDR3 loop reads CASRPPGFFYGYTF. The CDR3 coding sequence is TGTGCCAGCAGGCCGCCAGGGTTTTTCTATGGCTACACCTTC. The V and J genes are TRBV6-5 and TRBJ1-2; D may be TRBD1 (5 bases). Germline loops: CDR1 MNHEY, CDR2 SVGAGI. The CDR3 loop spans 14 amino acids. The V and J ends lost 6 bases and 4 bases respectively, with 15 bases between them.

The J gene is TRBJ2-1, the V gene TRBV2, with 8 bases aligning to TRBD2. Germline trimming cut 3 bases from V and 4 bases from J; bases unmatched to any gene: 11. This CDR3 contains 17 residues. Germline CDR1 is SNHLY and CDR2 is FYNNEI. CDR3 amino acids: CASSDPMQASGYNEQFF. The CDR3, as DNA: TGTGCCAGCAGTGACCCCATGCAGGCTAGCGGGTACAATGAGCAGTTCTTC.

CDR3 nucleotide sequence: TGTGCCAGCAGCTTCCTAGCGGGATCCCCATCCGAGCAGTACTTC. Its translation: CASSFLAGSPSEQYF. The rearrangement uses TRBV7-8 and TRBJ2-7; TRBD2 aligns across 9 bases. The CDR3 spans 15 residues. Trimming cost V 3 bases and J 6 bases; bases outside gene matches: 9. CDR1 and CDR2 from the germline V gene are SGHVS and FQNEAQ.

The rearrangement uses TRBV5-6 and TRBJ2-1; 11 bases match TRBD2. The trim removed 0 bases at V and 6 bases at J, leaving 2 bases unmatched. This CDR3 has 15 residues. Germline CDR1 reads SGHDT; CDR2 reads YYEEEE. The CDR3 bases are TGTGCCAGCAGCTTGGGACTAGCGGGAACCAATGAGCAGTTCTTC. Its protein product is CASSLGLAGTNEQFF.

The rearrangement joins TRBV25-1 to TRBJ2-5, with D tentatively TRBD2 (6 bases). The V end was cut by 10 bases, the J end by 4 bases, with 13 bases between. This CDR3 is built from 12 residues. CDR1 and CDR2 (germline): MGHDK, SYGVNS. The CDR3 sequence: CATWGDSETQYF. The CDR3 DNA follows: TGTGCCACATGGGGGGATTCAGAGACCCAGTACTTC. Variable domain in full (rest from reference TRBV25-1 and TRBJ2-5): EADIYQTPRYLVIGTGKKITLECSQTMGHDKMYWYQQDPGMELHLIHYSYGVNSTEKGDLSSESTVSRIRTEHFPLTLESARPSHTSQYLCATWGDSETQYFGPGTRLLVL.

The chain joins TRBV15 to TRBJ2-7; 8 bases match TRBD2. With V trimmed by 0 bases and J by 6 bases, 10 bases remained unmatched. This CDR3 has 16 amino acids. Per germline, CDR1 LNHNV and CDR2 YYDKDF (reference sequence). The CDR3 bases are TGTGCCACCAGCAGAGAAACGGGAGGGAGCGGAGTCGAGCAGTACTTC. It specifies CATSRETGGSGVEQYF.

The chain is built from TRBV5-4 and TRBJ2-5; TRBD2 is a possible D gene (6 bases). Germline lookup yields CDR1 SGHNT and CDR2 YYREEE (reference sequence). CDR3 length: 14 amino acids. V dropped 4 bases and J dropped 1 base, with 11 bases sitting between them. The CDR3 nucleotides read TGTGCCAGCAGCCATCGGGGGTCCCAAGAGACCCAGTACTTC. Its translation: CASSHRGSQETQYF.

J is TRBJ1-5 and V is TRBV6-5, with D unclear. V was clipped by 3 bases and J by 0 bases, with 9 bases between them. Germline-derived CDR1 and CDR2 are MNHEY and SVGAGI. This CDR3 has 15 amino acids. The CDR3 DNA reads TGTGCCAGCAGTTATACAGCCTATAGCAATCAGCCCCAGCATTTT. This codes for CASSYTAYSNQPQHF.

Comment on this clone: Germline is not matched at one junction end, which may reflect a read error. The rearrangement uses TRBV6-4 and TRBJ2-7; no clear D gene. Germline CDR1 reads MRHNA; CDR2 reads SNTAGT. The CDR3 contains 12 residues. CDR3 nucleotides: TGTGCCAGCAGTATTCCGGATTACCCGGTGGACTTC. This gives the protein CASSIPDYPVDF.

The chain couples TRBV5-1 to TRBJ2-7; the D is unclear. The CDR3 has 14 amino acids. V gave up 0 bases and J gave up 7 bases, with 14 bases separating them. Germline CDR1 is SGHRS and CDR2 is YFSETQ. DNA of the CDR3: TGCGCCAGCAGCTTGGATGGGGTGCGTGGTGAGCAGTACTTC. Its translation is CASSLDGVRGEQYF.

For this clone: Other DNA variants within this sample encode the same CDR3. The CDR3: CASSIVGGSNQPQHF. For the CDR3, the DNA is TGTGCCAGTAGTATAGTAGGCGGGAGCAATCAGCCCCAGCATTTT. The chain has TRBV19 and TRBJ1-5; D ambiguous. This CDR3 is 15 amino acids long. V gave up 1 base and J gave up 1 base, with 8 bases separating them. Germline loops: CDR1 LNHDA, CDR2 SQIVND (reference sequence).

CDR3 loop: CASSIDRQGGQPQHF. The CDR3 bases are TGTGCCAGTAGTATAGATCGGCAAGGGGGTCAGCCCCAGCATTTT. V is TRBV19 and J is TRBJ1-5; possible D gene TRBD1, 6 bases. The length of the CDR3 is 15 residues. V lost 0 bases and J lost 6, with 12 bases in between. The germline gives CDR1 LNHDA, CDR2 SQIVND (reference sequence).

The chain has TRBV4-1 and TRBJ2-1, with 12 bases matching TRBD2. CDR3 size: 17 residues. CDR1 and CDR2 from the germline V gene are MGHRA and YSYEKL. The V gene end was trimmed by 0 bases and the J gene end by 8 bases; junction bases not matched to a gene: 8. The CDR3 sequence is CASSQDEASGRVDEQFF. CDR3 bases: TGCGCCAGCAGCCAAGATGAGGCTAGCGGGAGGGTGGATGAGCAGTTCTTC.

The rearrangement joins TRBV11-3 to TRBJ2-1; D uncertain. V lost 4 bases and J lost 5, with 12 bases in between. Germline CDR1 and CDR2: SGHNT and YENEEA. This CDR3 contains 14 residues. DNA of the CDR3: TGTGCCAGCAGCTACCCTGGAGAGGACAATGAGCAGTTCTTC. Amino acid sequence: CASSYPGEDNEQFF.

This chain joins TRBV7-9 and TRBJ2-1; 12 nucleotides match TRBD2. Germline V gives CDR1 SEHNR, CDR2 FQNEAQ (reference sequence). The V and J ends lost 5 bases and 8 bases, in that order; junction bases with no gene match: 10. This CDR3 comprises 16 residues. CDR3 protein: CASSTSGTSGLHEQFF. The CDR3 coding sequence is TGTGCCAGCAGCACCTCTGGGACTAGCGGGTTGCATGAGCAGTTCTTC.

The V gene is TRBV9, the J gene TRBJ2-2; no firm D call. Trimming took 3 bases from V and 6 from J, leaving 12 bases between them. The V gene's germline CDR1 is SGDLS and CDR2 YYNGEE. CDR3 length: 14 residues. CDR3: CASSEAIESGELFF. CDR3 DNA sequence: TGTGCCAGCAGCGAGGCGATCGAGTCCGGGGAGCTGTTTTTT.

This chain links TRBV6-6 with TRBJ2-1, with 13 nucleotides matching TRBD2. CDR3 size: 16 residues. Looked up from germline, CDR1 is MNHNY and CDR2 is SVGAGI (reference sequence). Trimming at V came to 4 bases and at J to 6 bases, leaving 6 bases not matched to a gene. The DNA for the CDR3 is TGTGCCAGCAGTTCCCAACTAGCGGGAGGGCGCAATGAGCAGTTCTTC. Protein: CASSSQLAGGRNEQFF.

The CDR3 region is CASSFTQYF. The DNA of the CDR3 is TGTGCCAGCAGCTTTACGCAGTATTTT. The chain carries TRBV5-8 and TRBJ2-3, with unresolved D. This CDR3 comprises 9 residues. The V and J ends lost 2 bases and 8 bases respectively, with 0 bases between them. Germline loops: CDR1 SGHTS, CDR2 YDEGEE.

V usage is TRBV28 and J usage is TRBJ1-1, with D possibly TRBD1 on 6 matching bases. V lost 2 bases, J lost 3 bases, and 13 bases lay in between. The CDR3 length is 15 residues. Germline loops: CDR1 MDHEN, CDR2 SYDVKM. The CDR3 DNA follows: TGTGCCAGCAGTTTAGGACAGAGACTGGACACTGAAGCTTTCTTT. Amino acids: CASSLGQRLDTEAFF.

V and J are TRBV15 and TRBJ2-5; possible D gene TRBD1, 6 bases. Trimming stripped 5 bases from V and 5 bases from J, with 21 bases between. From germline, CDR1 is LNHNV and CDR2 YYDKDF (reference sequence). This CDR3 spans 16 amino acids. Here the CDR3 DNA reads TGTGCCACCAGCCTATCGGCCGGACAGAGATTCGAGACCCAGTACTTC. It encodes CATSLSAGQRFETQYF.

The sample holds one count of this clone. V usage is TRBV29-1 and J usage is TRBJ1-5; 9 bases align to TRBD1. This CDR3 is built from 14 residues. The J segment lost 2 bases and the V segment lost 6 bases, leaving 5 bases of the junction unmatched. Looked up from germline, CDR1 is SQVTM and CDR2 is ANQGSEA. The CDR3 sequence: CSVRTGEGNQPQHF. The CDR3 DNA follows: TGCAGCGTCCGGACAGGGGAAGGCAATCAGCCCCAGCATTTT.

The sample holds one count of this clone. J is TRBJ2-1 and V is TRBV9; D not resolved. V lost 0 bases, J lost 6 bases, and 4 bases lay in between. The CDR3 is 12 residues long. CDR1 and CDR2 from the germline V gene are SGDLS and YYNGEE. The CDR3 DNA follows: TGTGCCAGCAGCGTAGTTTTCAATGAGCAGTTCTTC. It yields the protein CASSVVFNEQFF.

The chain joins TRBV6-1 to TRBJ2-1, with a tentative D call TRBD1 (5 bases). Germline CDR1 and CDR2: MNHNS and SASEGT. Trimming removed 6 bases from V and 8 bases from J, with 17 bases in between. The CDR3 covers 14 residues. The CDR3 reads CASRSFQGGDEQFF. The CDR3 DNA reads TGTGCCAGCAGATCCTTTCAGGGTGGAGATGAGCAGTTCTTC.

This chain joins TRBV9 and TRBJ2-7, with 9 positions matching TRBD2. The CDR3 runs 15 residues. Looked up from germline, CDR1 is SGDLS and CDR2 is YYNGEE. V shed 0 bases, J shed 6 bases, and the junction held 7 bases outside the gene matches. The CDR3 DNA is TGTGCCAGCAGCGTAGCGACTAGCGGAGACGTCGAGCAGTACTTC. Protein: CASSVATSGDVEQYF.

The chain carries TRBV18 and TRBJ2-7; D unresolved. V was shortened by 3 bases and J by 2 bases, with 5 bases between the two germline ends. The CDR3 is made up of 12 amino acids. The germline V gene encodes CDR1 KGHSH and CDR2 LQKENI. Here the CDR3 DNA reads TGTGCCAGCTCACCCTCGCCCTACGAGCAGTACTTC. Its translation is CASSPSPYEQYF. The full variable domain, rest sourced from reference TRBV18 and TRBJ2-7, is NAGVMQNPRHLVRRRGQEARLRCSPMKGHSHVYWYRQLPEEGLKFMVYLQKENIIDESGMPKERFSAEFPKEGPSILRIQQVVRGDSAAYFCASSPSPYEQYFGPGTRLTVT.

The chain employs TRBV18 and TRBJ2-3; D is possibly TRBD2 (6 bases). The length of the CDR3 is 17 residues. The germline V gene has CDR1 KGHSH and CDR2 LQKENI. V lost 3 bases and J lost 6, with 22 bases in between. The CDR3 loop reads CASSPSLGGTLRDTQYF. CDR3 coding DNA: TGTGCCAGCTCACCCTCGCTAGGCGGGACGCTTAGGGATACGCAGTATTTT.

The V call is TRBV28, the J call TRBJ1-1, with D tentatively TRBD1 (6 bases). The CDR3 loop spans 12 amino acids. The V gene's germline CDR1 is MDHEN and CDR2 SYDVKM. Trimming stripped 4 bases from V and 7 bases from J, with 10 bases between. The CDR3 protein is CASSWGRGEAFF. The CDR3 bases are TGTGCCAGCAGTTGGGGGCGCGGTGAAGCTTTCTTT. Filled out from reference TRBV28 and TRBJ1-1, the complete variable domain reads DVKVTQSSRYLVKRTGEKVFLECVQDMDHENMFWYRQDPGLGLRLIYFSYDVKMKEKGDIPEGYSVSREKKERFSLILESASTNQTSMYLCASSWGRGEAFFGQGTRLTVV.

The CDR3 is CASRKGDTYEQYF. CDR3 nucleotides: TGTGCCAGCCGCAAGGGTGATACCTACGAGCAGTACTTC. This chain connects TRBV7-9 to TRBJ2-7; D remains ambiguous. The CDR3 has 13 amino acids. CDR1 and CDR2 from the germline V gene are SEHNR and FQNEAQ (reference sequence). The V end lost 8 bases, the J end lost 2 bases, and 13 bases lay between the germline ends. Supplemented by reference TRBV7-9 and TRBJ2-7, the full variable domain reads DTGVSQNPRHKITKRGQNVTFRCDPISEHNRLYWYRQTLGQGPEFLTYFQNEAQLEKSRLLSDRFSAERPKGSFSTLEIQRTEQGDSAMYLCASRKGDTYEQYFGPGTRLTVT.

The chain employs TRBV5-1 and TRBJ2-7, with D possibly TRBD2 on 5 matching bases. CDR1 is SGHRS, CDR2 YFSETQ, per germline. V gave up 3 bases and J gave up 0 bases, with 16 bases separating them. This CDR3 contains 16 residues. The CDR3 region has the DNA TGCGCCAGCAGCTCTTATAGCGAAACAAGCTCCTACGAGCAGTACTTC. This encodes CASSSYSETSSYEQYF.